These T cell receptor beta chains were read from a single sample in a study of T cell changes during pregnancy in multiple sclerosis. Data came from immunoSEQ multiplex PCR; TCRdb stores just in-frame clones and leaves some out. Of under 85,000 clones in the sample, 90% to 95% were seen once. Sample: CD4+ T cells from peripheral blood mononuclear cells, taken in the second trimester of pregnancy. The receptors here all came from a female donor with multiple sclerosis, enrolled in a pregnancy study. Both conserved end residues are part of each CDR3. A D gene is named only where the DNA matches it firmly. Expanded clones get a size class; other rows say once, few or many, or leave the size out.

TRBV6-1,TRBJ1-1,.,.,CASSSGIGNTEAFF,TGTGCCAGCAGTTCAGGGATCGGGAACACTGAAGCTTTCTTT
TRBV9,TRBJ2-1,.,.,CASSVAGGGGGKQFF,TGTGCCAGCAGCGTAGCTGGAGGGGGGGGCGGGAAGCAGTTCTTC
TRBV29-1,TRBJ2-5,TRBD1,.,CSVRGTADQETQYF,TGCAGCGTCAGAGGGACAGCCGACCAAGAGACCCAGTACTTC
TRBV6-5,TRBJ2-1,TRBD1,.,CASSYRDRGEQFF,TGTGCCAGCAGTTACAGGGACAGAGGGGAGCAGTTCTTC
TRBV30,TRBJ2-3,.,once,CAWSSVADTQYF,TGTGCCTGGAGTTCGGTCGCAGATACGCAGTATTTT
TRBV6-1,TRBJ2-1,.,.,CASSAAQGSSYNEQFF,TGTGCCAGCAGTGCCGCACAGGGTAGCTCCTACAATGAGCAGTTCTTC
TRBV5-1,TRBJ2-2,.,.,CASSLDPGAGELFF,TGCGCCAGCAGCTTGGACCCAGGGGCCGGGGAGCTGTTTTTT
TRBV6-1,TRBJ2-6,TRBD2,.,CASSEVTSASSGANVLTF,TGTGCCAGCAGTGAAGTGACTAGCGCAAGCTCTGGGGCCAACGTCCTGACTTTC
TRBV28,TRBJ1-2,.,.,CASSLGGASNYGYTF,TGTGCCAGCAGTTTAGGGGGGGCCTCTAACTATGGCTACACCTTC
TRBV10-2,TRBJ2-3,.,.,CASSKSGTIRDTQYF,TGCGCCAGCAGTAAAAGCGGTACTATTAGAGATACGCAGTATTTT
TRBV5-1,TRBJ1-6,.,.,CASSPDTINNSPLHF,TGCGCCAGCAGCCCCGACACCATAAACAATTCACCCCTCCACTTT
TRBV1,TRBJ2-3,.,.,CTSSQGVDRGTDTQYF,TGCACCAGCAGCCAAGGGGTGGATCGGGGCACAGATACGCAGTATTTT
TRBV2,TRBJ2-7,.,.,CASSYQGGKGYEQYF,TGTGCCAGCAGTTATCAGGGGGGTAAAGGATACGAGCAGTACTTC
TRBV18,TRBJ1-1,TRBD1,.,CASSPGTGATEAFF,TGTGCCAGCTCACCCGGGACAGGGGCCACTGAAGCTTTCTTT
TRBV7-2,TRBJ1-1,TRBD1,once,CASSLGQGRAFF,TGTGCCAGCAGCTTAGGACAGGGTAGGGCTTTCTTT
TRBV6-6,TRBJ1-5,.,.,CASSYGHLNQPQHF,TGTGCCAGCAGTTACGGCCACCTTAATCAGCCCCAGCATTTT
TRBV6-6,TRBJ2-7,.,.,CASVLRRESYEQYF,TGTGCCAGCGTCCTACGGAGAGAGTCCTACGAGCAGTACTTC
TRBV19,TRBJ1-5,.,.,CASSMIANSNQPQHF,TGTGCCAGTAGTATGATAGCAAATAGCAATCAGCCCCAGCATTTT
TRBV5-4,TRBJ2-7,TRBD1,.,CASSATDRGQYEQYF,TGTGCCAGCAGCGCGACAGACAGGGGGCAATACGAGCAGTACTTC
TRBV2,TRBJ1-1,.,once,CASSLRGTEAFF,TGTGCCAGCTCTTTGCGAGGCACTGAAGCTTTCTTT
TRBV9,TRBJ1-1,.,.,CASSVNTLNTEAFF,TGTGCCAGCAGCGTAAACACCTTGAACACTGAAGCTTTCTTT
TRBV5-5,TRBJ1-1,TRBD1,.,CASSPDRGGWHTEAFF,TGTGCCAGCAGCCCCGACAGGGGGGGATGGCACACTGAAGCTTTCTTT
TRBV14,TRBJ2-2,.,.,CASSQVFGGPGELFF,TGTGCCAGCAGCCAAGTTTTCGGGGGGCCCGGGGAGCTGTTTTTT
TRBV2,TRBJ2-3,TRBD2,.,CASRKREADTQYF,TGTGCCAGCAGGAAGCGGGAGGCTGATACGCAGTATTTT
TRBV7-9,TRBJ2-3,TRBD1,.,CASSPGQGALDTQYF,TGTGCCAGCAGCCCGGGACAGGGGGCCTTAGATACGCAGTATTTT
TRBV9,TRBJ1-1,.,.,CASSPGTWDTEAFF,TGTGCCAGCAGCCCCGGGACATGGGACACTGAAGCTTTCTTT
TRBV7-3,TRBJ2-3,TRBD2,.,CASSLTSGSFDTQYF,TGTGCCAGCAGCTTAACTAGCGGGAGTTTTGATACGCAGTATTTT